This T cell receptor beta chain was captured by sequencing in a study of cytomegalovirus exposure and HLA in healthy donors. Whole-study context: In an earlier analysis, around 100 million unique TCR beta sequences were found from some 180 million T cells. Of several hundred genotyped donors, 81% grouped in the Caucasian-associated ancestry cluster.

This CDR3 is 13 amino acids long. V gave up 4 bases and J gave up 6 bases; unmatched junction bases: 3. Per germline, CDR1 MNHEY and CDR2 SVGAGI. Overall study findings and caveats: Associated with cytomegalovirus, according to the listing, were around 160 TCR beta chains. Under in vitro conditions, three CMV-associated chains were confirmed as specific for CMV antigens.

The PCR used 60 Vbeta and 13 Jbeta primers. The repertoire was sequenced with immunoSEQ multiplex PCR; TCRdb's copy has only in-frame clones and lacks some. The table includes 100,000 or so clones, about three quarters detected once. Notes on this clone: Its antigen is not identified.

V gene TRBV6-5 combines with J gene TRBJ2-7; 10 bases are shared with TRBD1. Sequenced input: PBMCs. The clonotype was recovered from a male donor in good health and CMV-seronegative. CDR3 nucleotides: TGTGCCAGCAGTTTCAGGGACAGGGGCGAGCAGTACTTC. It yields the protein CASSFRDRGEQYF.